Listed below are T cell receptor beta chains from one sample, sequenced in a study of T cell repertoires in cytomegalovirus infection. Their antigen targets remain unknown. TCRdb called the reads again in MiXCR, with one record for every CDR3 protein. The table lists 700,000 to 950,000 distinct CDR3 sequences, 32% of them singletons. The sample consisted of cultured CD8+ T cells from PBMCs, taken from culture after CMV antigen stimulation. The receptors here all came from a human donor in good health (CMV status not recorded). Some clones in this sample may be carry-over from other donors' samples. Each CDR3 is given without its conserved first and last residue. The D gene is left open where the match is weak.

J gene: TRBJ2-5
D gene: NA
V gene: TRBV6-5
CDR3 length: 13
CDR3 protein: ASSSPDIAQETQY

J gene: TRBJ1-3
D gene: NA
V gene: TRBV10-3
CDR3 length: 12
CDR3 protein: AIREQGTGNTIY

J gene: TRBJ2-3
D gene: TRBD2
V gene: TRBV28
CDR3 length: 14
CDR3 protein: ASSFLAGNDPDTQY

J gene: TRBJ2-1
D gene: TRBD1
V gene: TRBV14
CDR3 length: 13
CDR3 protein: ASSHPDRTYNEQF

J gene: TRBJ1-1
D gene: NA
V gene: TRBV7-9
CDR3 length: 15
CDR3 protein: ASSFLRDRDMNTEAF

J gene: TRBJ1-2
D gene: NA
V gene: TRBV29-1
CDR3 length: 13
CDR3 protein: SVVGLGGRDYGYT

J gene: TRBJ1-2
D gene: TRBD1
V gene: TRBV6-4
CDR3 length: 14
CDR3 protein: ASSESTGTEYYGYT

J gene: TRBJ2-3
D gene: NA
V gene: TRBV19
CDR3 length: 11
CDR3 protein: ASTTPNTDTQY

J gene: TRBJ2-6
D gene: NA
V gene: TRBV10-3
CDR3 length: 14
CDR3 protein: AIRTDLGRGANVLT

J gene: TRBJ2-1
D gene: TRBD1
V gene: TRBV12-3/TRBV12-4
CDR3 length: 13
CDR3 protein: ASSPGQLTYNKQF

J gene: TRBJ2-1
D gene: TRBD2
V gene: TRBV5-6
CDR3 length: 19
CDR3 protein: ASSLAGTGTSGDPAYNEQF

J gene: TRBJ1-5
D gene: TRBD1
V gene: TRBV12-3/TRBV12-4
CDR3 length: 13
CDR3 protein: ASSITGGLNQSQH

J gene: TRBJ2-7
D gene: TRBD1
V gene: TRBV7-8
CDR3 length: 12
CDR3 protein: ASSLVQGANEQY

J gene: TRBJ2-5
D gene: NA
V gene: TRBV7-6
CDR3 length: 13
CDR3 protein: ASSLIQTNQETQY

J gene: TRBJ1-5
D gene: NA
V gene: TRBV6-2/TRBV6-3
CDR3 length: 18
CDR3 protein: ASSSTGPWQGSRSNQPQH

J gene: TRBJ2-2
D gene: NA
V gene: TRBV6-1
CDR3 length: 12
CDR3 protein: ASTPRGYTGELF

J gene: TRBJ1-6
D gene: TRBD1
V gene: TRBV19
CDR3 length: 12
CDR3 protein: ASSGTVMNSPLH